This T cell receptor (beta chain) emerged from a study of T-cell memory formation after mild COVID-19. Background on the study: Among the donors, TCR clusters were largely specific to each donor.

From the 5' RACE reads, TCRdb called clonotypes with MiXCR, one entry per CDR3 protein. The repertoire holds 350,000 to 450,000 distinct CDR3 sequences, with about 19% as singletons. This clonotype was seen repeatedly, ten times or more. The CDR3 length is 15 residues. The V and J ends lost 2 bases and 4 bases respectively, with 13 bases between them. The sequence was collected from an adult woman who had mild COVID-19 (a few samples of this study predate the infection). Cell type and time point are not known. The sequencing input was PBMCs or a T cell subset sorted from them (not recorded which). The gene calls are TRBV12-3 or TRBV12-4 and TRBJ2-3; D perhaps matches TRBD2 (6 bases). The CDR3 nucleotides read TGTGCCAGCAGTTTAACTAGCACCGGCGCAGATACGCAGTATTTT. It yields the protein CASSLTSTGADTQYF.